One sample yielded the 16 T cell receptor beta chains listed below, sequenced in a study of blood T cells in healthy people across ages. Through a sample-barcoded 5' primer and a J-beta primer mix, a second PCR was run for roughly 6 to 11 cycles. TCRdb analysed the 5' RACE reads with MiXCR anew, one entry per CDR3 protein. The table has about 1.6 million distinct CDR3 sequences, roughly 32% seen once. Sample: blood. Every receptor here comes from a woman aged 25 to 39 in good health.

The chain recombines TRBV4-1 with TRBJ1-1; 10 nucleotides match TRBD1. Per the germline V gene, CDR1 is MGHRA and CDR2 is YSYEKL. This CDR3 comprises 18 residues. V was pared by 6 bases and J by 0 bases, with 13 bases of the junction left unmatched. CDR3 sequence reads: CASRPGQGRKGMNTEAFF. CDR3 nucleotides: TGCGCCAGCAGACCGGGACAGGGGAGGAAGGGGATGAACACTGAAGCTTTCTTT.

The V call is TRBV6-2 or TRBV6-3, the J call TRBJ1-2; D is uncertain. The V gene's germline CDR1 is MNHEY and CDR2 SVGEGT. The ends were cut back, 7 bases at V and 3 bases at J, with 9 bases in the middle. The CDR3 is 12 amino acids. The CDR3 protein is CASNLPDYGYTF. The CDR3 DNA reads TGTGCCAGCAACCTTCCCGACTATGGCTACACCTTC.

This clonotype was seen a handful of times. This rearrangement joins TRBV20-1 to TRBJ1-1, with 7 positions matching TRBD1. CDR3 length equals 14 residues. V was clipped by 3 bases and J by 5 bases; unmatched bases: 9. CDR1 is DFQATT and CDR2 is SNEGSKA in the germline V gene (reference sequence). The chain's CDR3 is CSASRTGPGTEAFF. The CDR3 nucleotides are TGCAGTGCTAGCCGGACAGGACCCGGGACTGAAGCTTTCTTT.

The chain is built from TRBV12-3 or TRBV12-4 and TRBJ1-1; 9 bases align to TRBD1. There are 12 residues in the CDR3. V lost 6 bases to trimming and J lost 11 bases; unmatched junction nucleotides: 7. The CDR3 DNA sequence: TGTGCCAGCAGCCCCACAGGGGGCGTCGCTTTCTTT. Protein sequence: CASSPTGGVAFF.

This clonotype appeared a few times. This sequence joins TRBV21-1 and TRBJ1-2; TRBD1 is the table's D call, not checked against the DNA. TRBV21-1 is a pseudogene. The CDR3 totals 16 residues. The DNA of the CDR3 is TGTGCCAGCAGCAATGATACAGGACGAATGATATATGGCTACACCTTC. Protein sequence: CASSNDTGRMIYGYTF.

This clonotype was counted a few times. The V gene is TRBV28, the J gene TRBJ2-3; 7 bases match TRBD2. The junction had 3 bases not matched to a gene; V was cut back by 0 bases and J by 0 bases. The CDR3 consists of 16 residues. Germline V gene data show CDR1 as MDHEN and CDR2 as SYDVKM. Written as DNA, the CDR3 is TGTGCCAGCAGTTTATGGGAGCGGGAAAGCACAGATACGCAGTATTTT. Translated: CASSLWERESTDTQYF.

This clonotype was observed a handful of times. V gene TRBV27 combines with J gene TRBJ1-1, with 7 positions matching TRBD1. The germline gives CDR1 MNHEY, CDR2 SMNVEV (reference sequence). Trimming removed 8 bases from V and 0 bases from J; junction bases left unmatched: 9. The CDR3 has 15 amino acids. The CDR3 nucleotides read TGTGCCAGCTCGCTATCCGGGACAGTGAACACTGAAGCTTTCTTT. Translation gives CASSLSGTVNTEAFF.

This chain's CDR3 is CASSLVSAPEAFF. CDR3 DNA sequence: TGTGCCAGCAGCTTGGTCTCGGCGCCTGAAGCTTTCTTT. J is TRBJ1-1 and V is TRBV5-4; D call uncertain. This CDR3 spans 13 amino acids. CDR1 is SGHNT, CDR2 YYREEE, per germline (reference sequence). V was trimmed by 0 bases and J by 6 bases, leaving 9 bases between them.

This chain connects TRBV9 to TRBJ1-1; possible D gene TRBD1, 5 bases. The V and J ends lost 0 bases and 1 base respectively, with 10 bases between them. Germline CDR1 SGDLS, CDR2 YYNGEE. The length of the CDR3 is 15 residues. The CDR3 spells CASSVVGQRNTEAFF. The CDR3 region has the DNA TGTGCCAGCAGCGTAGTCGGACAACGGAACACTGAAGCTTTCTTT.

This clonotype was observed a handful of times. V gene TRBV29-1 combines with J gene TRBJ2-3, with 13 nucleotides matching TRBD2. Germline CDR1 reads SQVTM; CDR2 reads ANQGSEA. J was trimmed by 0 bases and V by 5 bases; bases with no gene match: 11. The CDR3 spans 18 residues. The CDR3 sequence is CSVRTSGSPSTSTDTQYF. For the CDR3, the DNA is TGCAGCGTTCGGACTAGCGGGAGTCCTAGTACTAGCACAGATACGCAGTATTTT.

In regard to this clonotype: A single base separates this from a much larger clone, so it may be a read error. The rearrangement links TRBV4-2 to TRBJ2-3; 11 bases match TRBD2. The V and J ends lost 3 bases and 5 bases, in that order; junction bases with no gene match: 7. From germline, CDR1 is LGHNA and CDR2 YNFKEQ. The CDR3 covers 16 residues. CDR3 sequence: CASSQGGTSGRDTQYF. For the CDR3, the DNA is TGTGCCAGCAGCCAGGGGGGGACTAGCGGAAGAGATACGCAGTATTTT.

The J gene is TRBJ2-5, the V gene TRBV28; 8 bases are shared with TRBD1. This CDR3 is 14 amino acids long. The ends lost 6 bases at V and 11 bases at J; junction bases unmatched: 14. Germline loops: CDR1 MDHEN, CDR2 SYDVKM. CDR3 region: CASRRPGTGNEQYF. The CDR3 DNA is TGTGCCAGCAGACGGCCCGGGACAGGTAATGAGCAGTACTTC.

This clonotype was counted between two and nine times. The rearrangement uses TRBV9 and TRBJ2-5, with D tentatively TRBD2 (5 bases). Germline values: CDR1 SGDLS, CDR2 YYNGEE. Trimming cost V 4 bases and J 0 bases, with 10 bases left between them. The CDR3 sequence is 14 residues long. The CDR3 nucleotides are TGTGCCAGCAGCTCAGACGGGAACCAAGAGACCCAGTACTTC. The encoded protein is CASSSDGNQETQYF.

This chain uses TRBV5-1 with TRBJ1-1; D is unclear. The germline gives CDR1 SGHRS, CDR2 YFSETQ. The CDR3 totals 15 residues. V was pared by 0 bases and J by 0 bases, with 9 bases between. The CDR3 reads CASSLATLLNTEAFF. CDR3 DNA sequence: TGCGCCAGCAGCTTGGCGACACTACTGAACACTGAAGCTTTCTTT.

There are a few counts of this clonotype. Possible read error: a much larger clone is one base away. The CDR3 sequence: CRASDLDTQYF. The DNA for the CDR3 is TGCAGGGCTTCCGATCTGGATACGCAGTATTTT. This chain links TRBV20-1 with TRBJ2-3; D is unresolved. Germline loops: CDR1 DFQATT, CDR2 SNEGSKA (reference sequence). This CDR3 comprises 11 residues.

This clonotype was found a few times. The V call is TRBV20-1, the J call TRBJ2-3, with a weak D call TRBD2 (5 bases). V was trimmed by 5 bases and J by 3 bases, leaving 12 bases between them. CDR1 is DFQATT, CDR2 SNEGSKA, per germline (reference sequence). The CDR3 is 13 residues long. The CDR3 nucleotides read TGCAGTGCTGAGTGGGAGTCAACAGATACGCAGTATTTT. As protein: CSAEWESTDTQYF.